This T cell receptor (beta chain) stems from a study of T cells after posttransplantation cyclophosphamide (TCRdb year 2016). Study-level background: The study tracked T cell repertoire reconstitution by TRB sequencing after myeloablative bone marrow transplantation using posttransplantation cyclophosphamide as GVHD prophylaxis. Antigen receptor sequencing was done on samples from around 32 PTCy-treated patients and from under 20 related bone marrow donors of those patients. Blood from all 35 or so PTCy patients with 1-year posttransplant specimens was subjected to TRB sequencing. In 3 patients, TRB sequencing was also performed on up to 3 more blood samples taken 2 to 5.2 years after transplant, and in 4 patients, pretransplant blood was also TRB-sequenced. Because TRA and TRB clonality correlated tightly in several samples, later TCR analyses were limited to TRB. Public TRB sequences were searched against a database of over 3,600 sequences associated with responses to pathogens, tumor antigens, self-antigens and alloantigens.

There are 11 amino acids in the CDR3, from cysteine to phenylalanine inclusive. Only CDR3 DNA remains: 33 bases, in frame from the first base. The CDR1 and CDR2 encoded by the germline V gene (reference sequence) are MNHNY and SVGAGI. Between the V and J ends, shortened by 3 bases and 6 bases respectively, the junction contains 6 bases. What the work shows at the level of the full study, not this receptor alone: Across the 45 to 55 patients, TRB clonality was highly associated with recipient CMV seropositivity and CMV reactivation, and diversity with PTCy was similar to that in the CNI/methotrexate controls. The TRB repertoires of T cells infiltrating skin or the GI tract showed only limited overlap with the TRB repertoires found in blood. Donor-recipient similarity was low at 1-2 months but rose over the first year, and later blood repertoires were often dominated by donor CD8+ memory clones.

The treatment or condition label here, explained by the study, means: high-dose cyclophosphamide on days +3 and +4 as single-agent GVHD prophylaxis. For conditioning, the PTCy patients got busulfan and fludarabine, then a related or unrelated marrow graft, followed by cyclophosphamide on days +3 and +4. PTCy-treated patients came from a prospective multi-institutional clinical trial. Mononuclear cells from peripheral blood and bone marrow were separated by Ficoll-Hypaque density centrifugation and then cryopreserved. TRB sequencing used genomic DNA with the immunoSEQ assay at survey resolution or the hsTCRB kit. In the source study's methods: The immunoSEQ software handled the initial read processing, while the LymphoSeq R package was used for the repertoire analyses. Clonality was computed as 1 minus normalized Shannon entropy, and a Gini coefficient was also calculated for each TRB dataset. To infer phenotypes in unsorted samples, TRB sequences from sorted subsets of the recipient or donor were mapped onto unsorted samples from the same recipient. TCRdb stores this immuneACCESS table with in-frame sequences only. Part of the clones is absent; in the studies checked, under half of the shortfall reflects unresolved V genes, and no reason is known for the rest. V and J calls and clone size come straight from that table; D and trimming were deduced from the DNA. This sample holds fewer than 12,000 clones in total, without any singletons. The top ten hold approximately 13% of the sample.

This clone was detected ten times or more. It has no known antigen specificity. No much larger clonotype is one base removed from it; base qualities were not supplied. Other DNA sequences in this sample translate to the same CDR3. This chain joins TRBV6-6 to TRBJ2-7, with an unclear D gene assignment. This clonotype was obtained from a female patient between 40 and 55 years old who received an allogeneic stem cell transplant from a related donor, was CMV-positive, and had no GVHD. Some T cells may derive from the graft donor when a transplant has been performed. The input for sequencing was PBMCs, taken after allogeneic stem cell transplant with posttransplant cyclophosphamide. Here the CDR3 is given as CASSYSREQYF. In nucleotide form, the sequence is TGTGCCAGCAGTTATTCCCGCGAGCAGTACTTC.